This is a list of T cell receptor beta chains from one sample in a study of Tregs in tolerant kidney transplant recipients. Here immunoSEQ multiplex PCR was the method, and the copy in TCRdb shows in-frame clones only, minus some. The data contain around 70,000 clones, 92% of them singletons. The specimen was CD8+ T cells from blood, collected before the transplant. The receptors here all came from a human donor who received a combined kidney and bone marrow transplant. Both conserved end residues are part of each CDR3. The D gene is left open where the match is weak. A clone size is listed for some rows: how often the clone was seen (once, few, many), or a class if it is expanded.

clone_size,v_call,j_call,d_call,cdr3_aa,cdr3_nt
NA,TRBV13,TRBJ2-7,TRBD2,CASSFPSGGAVEQYF,TGTGCCAGCAGCTTCCCTAGCGGGGGGGCAGTAGAGCAGTACTTC
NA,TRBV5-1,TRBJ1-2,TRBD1,CASSLTGDAYGYTF,TGCGCCAGCAGTTTGACAGGGGACGCCTATGGCTACACCTTC
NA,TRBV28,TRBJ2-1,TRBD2,CAGSSGGSSYNEQFF,TGTGCCGGCTCTAGCGGGGGGAGCTCCTACAATGAGCAGTTCTTC
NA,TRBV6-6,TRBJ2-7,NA,CASSYSSEQYF,TGTGCCAGCAGTTACTCGAGCGAGCAGTACTTC
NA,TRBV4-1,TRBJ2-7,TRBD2,CASSQASGVGNEQYF,TGCGCCAGCAGCCAAGCAAGCGGGGTCGGGAACGAGCAGTACTTC
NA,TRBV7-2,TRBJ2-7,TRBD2,CASSARLALISYEQYF,TGTGCCAGCAGCGCTCGACTAGCTTTAATCTCCTACGAGCAGTACTTC
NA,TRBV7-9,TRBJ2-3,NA,CASSSGVSDTQYF,TGTGCCAGCAGCTCAGGGGTTTCGGATACGCAGTATTTT
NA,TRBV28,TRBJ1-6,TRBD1,CASSGTVSSYNSPLHF,TGTGCCAGCAGTGGGACAGTTTCCTCCTATAATTCCCCCCTCCACTTT
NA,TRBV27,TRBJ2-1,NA,CATNRRGWDEQFF,TGTGCCACCAACCGCAGGGGATGGGATGAGCAGTTCTTC
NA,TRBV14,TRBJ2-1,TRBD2,CASSQLAGGYNEQFF,TGTGCCAGCAGCCAACTAGCGGGAGGCTACAATGAGCAGTTCTTC
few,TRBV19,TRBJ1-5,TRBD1,CASSSGTGRNQPQHF,TGTGCCAGTAGTAGCGGGACAGGGAGGAATCAGCCCCAGCATTTT
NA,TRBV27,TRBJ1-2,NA,CASSFRRTSSHYGYTF,TGTGCCAGCAGTTTCCGACGGACAAGCTCACACTATGGCTACACCTTC
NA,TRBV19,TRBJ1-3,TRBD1,CASNFGYRGFSGNTIYF,TGTGCCAGTAATTTCGGATACAGGGGGTTTTCTGGAAACACCATATATTTT
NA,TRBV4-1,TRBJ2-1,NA,CASSQDSSEPYNEQFF,TGCGCCAGCAGCCAAGACTCATCAGAACCTTACAATGAGCAGTTCTTC
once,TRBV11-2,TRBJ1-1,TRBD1,CASSYPTGVNTEAFF,TGTGCCAGCAGCTACCCGACAGGGGTGAACACTGAAGCTTTCTTT
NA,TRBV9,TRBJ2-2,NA,CASSGDTGELFF,TGTGCCAGCAGCGGAGACACCGGGGAGCTGTTTTTT
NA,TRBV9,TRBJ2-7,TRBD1,CASSATTGQGSYEQYF,TGTGCCAGCAGCGCAACTACGGGACAGGGATCCTACGAGCAGTACTTC
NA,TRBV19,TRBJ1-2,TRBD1,CASKGTGLNYGYTF,TGTGCCAGTAAAGGGACAGGGCTTAACTATGGCTACACCTTC
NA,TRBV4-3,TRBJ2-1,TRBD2,CASSQSSGSYEQFF,TGCGCCAGCAGCCAATCTAGCGGGAGTTATGAGCAGTTCTTC
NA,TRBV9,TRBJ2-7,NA,CASSVGGGQNYEQYF,TGTGCCAGCAGCGTAGGTGGTGGGCAAAACTACGAGCAGTACTTC
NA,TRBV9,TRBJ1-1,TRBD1,CASSVEAGGLTEAFF,TGTGCCAGCAGCGTAGAGGCAGGGGGGTTGACTGAAGCTTTCTTT
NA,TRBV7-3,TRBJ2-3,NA,CASSLTGGIAPPDTQYF,TGTGCCAGCAGCTTAACTGGGGGCATCGCCCCCCCAGATACGCAGTATTTT
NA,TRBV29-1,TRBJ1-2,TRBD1,CSDSDRGANYGYTF,TGCAGCGATTCAGACAGGGGGGCTAACTATGGCTACACCTTC
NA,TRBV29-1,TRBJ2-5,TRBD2,CSVPSGQETQYF,TGCAGCGTTCCTAGCGGCCAAGAGACCCAGTACTTC
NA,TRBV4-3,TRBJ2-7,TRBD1,CASSRGTGEGEQYF,TGCGCCAGCAGCCGGGGGACAGGGGAAGGCGAGCAGTACTTC
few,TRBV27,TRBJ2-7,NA,CASSLGMGGPYEQYF,TGTGCCAGCAGTTTAGGGATGGGGGGGCCCTACGAGCAGTACTTC
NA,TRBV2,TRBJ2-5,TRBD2,CASSGTSGVGLTETQYF,TGTGCCAGCAGTGGCACTAGCGGGGTAGGATTGACTGAGACCCAGTACTTC
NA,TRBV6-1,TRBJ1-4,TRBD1,CASSPTGGEHEKLFF,TGTGCCAGCAGCCCAACAGGGGGCGAACATGAAAAACTGTTTTTT
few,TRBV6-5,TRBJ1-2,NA,CASSISPGAQGGYTF,TGTGCCAGCAGTATCTCTCCAGGGGCCCAGGGAGGCTACACCTTC
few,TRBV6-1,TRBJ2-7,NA,CATGSPQQYF,TGTGCCACCGGGAGCCCTCAGCAGTACTTC
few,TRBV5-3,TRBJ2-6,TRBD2,CARSSIAGEGLGANVLTF,TGTGCCAGAAGCTCGATAGCGGGAGAAGGGCTCGGGGCCAACGTCCTGACTTTC
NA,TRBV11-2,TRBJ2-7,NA,CASSLGMGASEQYF,TGTGCCAGCAGTCTGGGGATGGGGGCGAGCGAGCAGTACTTC
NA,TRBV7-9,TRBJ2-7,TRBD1,CASSQTGIKTYEQYF,TGTGCCAGCAGCCAGACAGGGATAAAGACCTACGAGCAGTACTTC
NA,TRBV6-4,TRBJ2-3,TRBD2,CASSEISGGQDTQYF,TGTGCCAGCAGTGAAATTAGCGGGGGGCAGGATACGCAGTATTTT
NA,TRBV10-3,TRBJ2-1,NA,CAISVSDNAPGGEQFF,TGTGCCATCAGTGTTTCGGACAACGCCCCAGGCGGTGAGCAGTTCTTC
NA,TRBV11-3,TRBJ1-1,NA,CASSFPQVEAFF,TGTGCCAGCAGCTTCCCGCAGGTTGAAGCTTTCTTT
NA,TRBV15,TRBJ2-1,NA,CATSRGRLVDEQFF,TGTGCCACCAGCAGAGGTCGACTAGTGGATGAGCAGTTCTTC
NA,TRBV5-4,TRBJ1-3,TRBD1,CASSLAGQGSGNTIYF,TGTGCCAGCAGCTTGGCCGGACAGGGCTCTGGAAACACCATATATTTT
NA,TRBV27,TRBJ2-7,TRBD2,CASSLSRTSSYEQYF,TGTGCCAGCAGTTTATCCAGGACTAGCTCCTACGAGCAGTACTTC
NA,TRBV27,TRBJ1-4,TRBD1,CASRRTGTGYEKLFF,TGTGCCAGCAGGCGAACCGGGACAGGGTATGAAAAACTGTTTTTT
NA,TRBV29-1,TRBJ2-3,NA,CSGTWAGLASFPTDTQYF,TGCAGCGGCACCTGGGCAGGGTTAGCATCTTTCCCGACAGATACGCAGTATTTT
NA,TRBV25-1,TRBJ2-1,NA,CASSEQNNEQFF,TGTGCCAGCAGTGAACAGAACAATGAGCAGTTCTTC
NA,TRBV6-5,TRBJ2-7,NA,CASNSLGAFEQYF,TGTGCCAGCAACTCGTTAGGGGCTTTCGAGCAGTACTTC